These 13 T cell receptor beta chains came from one sample sequenced in a study of shared clonotypes between healthy human individuals. Sequencing was performed with immunoSEQ multiplex PCR; in TCRdb, only in-frame clones are kept and a portion is missing. The table includes roughly 500,000 clones, less than 96% detected once. Sequencing used naive CD4+ T cells sorted from blood. As to subset: CD45RA+ positively selected. Receptor source: a woman between 25 and 40 years old in good health.

This chain joins TRBV5-1 and TRBJ2-1; 11 nucleotides align to TRBD2. Trimming removed 9 bases from V and 9 bases from J; junction bases left unmatched: 14. The CDR3 runs 15 residues. CDR1 and CDR2 (germline): SGHRS, YFSETQ. The CDR3 DNA follows: TGCGCCACGGGGGTGGAACTAGCGGGAGTGGGTGAGCAGTTCTTC. It is translated as CATGVELAGVGEQFF.

CDR3 sequence: CASSSSGQVYEQYF. CDR3 DNA sequence: TGTGCCAGCAGCTCGTCGGGACAGGTCTACGAGCAGTACTTC. The V call is TRBV7-9, the J call TRBJ2-7, with 8 bases fitting TRBD1. The germline V gene encodes CDR1 SEHNR and CDR2 FQNEAQ (reference sequence). V trimming: 4 bases; J trimming: 3 bases; junction bases outside the gene matches: 5. The CDR3 runs 14 residues.

Turning to this clone: Other nucleotide sequences in the sample specify the same CDR3. The rearrangement joins TRBV29-1 to TRBJ2-2; 10 bases are a match to TRBD1. The germline gives CDR1 SQVTM, CDR2 ANQGSEA. Trimming removed 6 bases from V and 3 bases from J; junction bases left unmatched: 4. The CDR3 contains 14 residues. For the CDR3, the DNA is TGCAGCGTGCGACAGGGGGCGGACACCGGGGAGCTGTTTTTT. As protein: CSVRQGADTGELFF.

The genes are TRBV5-1 and TRBJ1-1; D is unresolved. Germline V gene data show CDR1 as SGHRS and CDR2 as YFSETQ. CDR3 length: 18 residues. Trimming cost V 0 bases and J 7 bases, with 25 bases left between them. In nucleotides, the CDR3 is TGCGCCAGCAGCTTGGGTGCCAGACAAGCTTTAGGTCGGGGTGAAGCTTTCTTT. Its translation is CASSLGARQALGRGEAFF.

In DNA, the CDR3 is TGTGCCAGCAGTTACGGGCAGCGGACTGAAGCTTTCTTT. As protein: CASSYGQRTEAFF. The V and J genes are TRBV6-6 and TRBJ1-1, with no clear D. This CDR3 has 13 amino acids. Germline V gene sequence: CDR1 MNHNY, CDR2 SVGAGI (reference sequence). V lost 2 bases and J lost 5, with 9 bases in between.

This chain joins TRBV19 and TRBJ1-2, with unresolved D. The V gene lost 7 bases and the J gene lost 6 bases, with 12 bases spanning the gap. The germline gives CDR1 LNHDA, CDR2 SQIVND (reference sequence). The CDR3 loop spans 12 amino acids. CDR3 nucleotides: TGTGCCAGTAAGAGTAGATTCCATGGCTACACCTTC. Amino acid sequence: CASKSRFHGYTF.

The chain has TRBV27 and TRBJ1-5; D not resolved. Germline V gene sequence: CDR1 MNHEY, CDR2 SMNVEV (reference sequence). The CDR3 runs to 17 residues. V shed 5 bases and J shed 5 bases, with 22 bases lying between them. The CDR3 here is CASSAPRRSGSDQPQHF. In DNA, the CDR3 is TGTGCCAGCAGTGCCCCCCGGCGGTCCGGGTCGGATCAGCCCCAGCATTTT.

The J gene is TRBJ2-3, the V gene TRBV7-3, with 7 positions matching TRBD2. The CDR3 consists of 16 residues. Germline trimming cut 8 bases from V and 2 bases from J; bases unmatched to any gene: 13. Germline V gene sequence: CDR1 SGHTA, CDR2 FQGTGA. The chain's CDR3 is CASFPRRENLTDTQYF. CDR3 bases: TGTGCCAGCTTTCCTAGGCGGGAGAATCTCACAGATACGCAGTATTTT. Based on the CDR3 plus reference TRBV7-3 and TRBJ2-3, the full variable domain is GAGVSQTPSNKVTEKGKYVELRCDPISGHTALYWYRQSLGQGPEFLIYFQGTGAADDSGLPNDRFFAVRPEGSVSTLKIQRTERGDSAVYLCASFPRRENLTDTQYFGPGTRLTVL.

The gene calls are TRBV29-1 and TRBJ1-3; D not resolved. Germline lookup yields CDR1 SQVTM and CDR2 ANQGSEA. This CDR3 contains 11 residues. V lost 5 bases to trimming and J lost 0 bases, with 2 bases between them. In nucleotides, the CDR3 is TGCAGCGTTTCCTCTGGAAACACCATATATTTT. This encodes CSVSSGNTIYF.

This chain connects TRBV5-1 to TRBJ1-5; tentative D call: TRBD1 (6 bases). This CDR3 is 13 amino acids long. V lost 2 bases and J 7 bases, leaving 10 bases between the germline ends. Germline loops: CDR1 SGHRS, CDR2 YFSETQ. CDR3 amino acids: CASSFLQGQPQHF. The CDR3 region has the DNA TGCGCCAGCAGCTTTTTACAGGGACAGCCCCAGCATTTT.

The chain employs TRBV5-4 and TRBJ2-2; D uncertain. The CDR3 totals 13 residues. The V end was cut by 4 bases, the J end by 2 bases, with 6 bases between. In germline, CDR1 is SGHNT, CDR2 YYREEE (reference sequence). CDR3 amino acids: CASSKINTGELFF. DNA of the CDR3: TGTGCCAGCAGCAAAATCAACACCGGGGAGCTGTTTTTT.

This clone showed up just once. V gene TRBV4-2 combines with J gene TRBJ1-2; D remains unclear. The germline V gene encodes CDR1 LGHNA and CDR2 YNFKEQ. The CDR3 is 16 amino acids. V shed 5 bases and J shed 2 bases, with 18 bases lying between them. CDR3 sequence reads: CASSLVSGKDNYGYTF. The CDR3 nucleotides are TGTGCCAGCAGCTTGGTCTCTGGAAAGGACAACTATGGCTACACCTTC.

Of note for this clone: This specimen includes other DNA sequences encoding the same CDR3. J is TRBJ2-2 and V is TRBV28; D uncertain. Germline-derived CDR1 and CDR2 are MDHEN and SYDVKM. Trimming took 3 bases from V and 6 from J, leaving 8 bases between them. The CDR3 contains 13 residues. The chain's CDR3 is CASSFRGSGELFF. The CDR3 nucleotides are TGTGCCAGCAGTTTTCGTGGCTCCGGGGAGCTGTTTTTT.